One and the same sample provided the 5 T cell receptor beta chains below, sequenced in a study of shared clonotypes between healthy human individuals. The assay was immunoSEQ multiplex PCR, and TCRdb's table has in-frame clones only and misses some. The repertoire holds 1.4 million or so clones, with approximately 98.5% as singletons. The sequenced sample was naive CD4+ T cells sorted from blood. Subset: CD45RA+ positively selected. The receptor set was obtained from a young man in good health.

This chain connects TRBV19 to TRBJ2-3; D possibly corresponds to TRBD1 (6 bases). This CDR3 is 13 amino acids long. Germline V gene data show CDR1 as LNHDA and CDR2 as SQIVND (reference sequence). Trimming pared 4 bases from V and 2 bases from J, leaving 7 bases between. CDR3 sequence reads: CASSNRATDTQYF. The CDR3 region has the DNA TGTGCCAGTAGTAACAGGGCCACAGATACGCAGTATTTT.

The DNA for the CDR3 is TGTGCCAGCAGCCCTCGGGCTAGCGGCACAGATACGCAGTATTTT. Translation gives CASSPRASGTDTQYF. This chain uses TRBV11-3 with TRBJ2-3; TRBD2 might be the D (6 bases). Germline V lookup: CDR1 SGHNT, CDR2 YENEEA. The CDR3 has 15 residues. V lost 5 bases and J lost 1, with 13 bases in between. Drawing the rest from reference TRBV11-3 and TRBJ2-3, the complete variable domain is EAGVVQSPRYKIIEKKQPVAFWCNPISGHNTLYWYLQNLGQGPELLIRYENEEAVDDSQLPKDRFSAERLKGVDSTLKIQPAELGDSAVYLCASSPRASGTDTQYFGPGTRLTVL.

This chain links TRBV2 with TRBJ2-7, with D perhaps matching TRBD1 (6 bases). The CDR3 runs to 14 residues. Trimming left V 8 bases short and J 2 bases short, with 16 bases between. Germline CDR1 SNHLY, CDR2 FYNNEI. CDR3 sequence reads: CASLPGTPPYEQYF. The CDR3 DNA reads TGTGCCAGCCTCCCAGGGACACCACCCTACGAGCAGTACTTC.

The V call is TRBV19, the J call TRBJ2-2, with 9 bases aligning to TRBD2. With V trimmed by 4 bases and J by 3 bases, 6 bases remained unmatched. Germline V gene data show CDR1 as LNHDA and CDR2 as SQIVND (reference sequence). The CDR3 totals 16 residues. Written as DNA, the CDR3 is TGTGCCAGTAGTAGCCCAGCGGGGGGTCACACCGGGGAGCTGTTTTTT. It yields the protein CASSSPAGGHTGELFF.

This rearrangement joins TRBV11-2 to TRBJ2-7, with 9 bases identical to TRBD2. CDR1 is SGHAT, CDR2 FQNNGV, per germline. This CDR3 comprises 18 residues. The J segment lost 3 bases and the V segment lost 5 bases, leaving 17 bases of the junction unmatched. CDR3 region: CASSPQWASGKVVYEQYF. The CDR3 region has the DNA TGTGCCAGCAGCCCCCAATGGGCTAGCGGGAAAGTTGTCTACGAGCAGTACTTC.